Sequencing of this TCR beta chain was carried out in a study of blood T cell repertoires in COVID-19. As for the study in general: Samples taken during acute and convalescent COVID-19 were collected in the United States, Italy and Spain. The cDNA or gDNA used as material had been derived from T cells, B-cell-depleted T cells, or PBMCs.

Germline trimming cut 1 base from V and 9 bases from J; bases unmatched to any gene: 11. CDR3 length equals 16 residues. Germline lookup yields CDR1 SGHAT and CDR2 FQNNGV. How the authors handled the data: Nucleated cell number was recorded as an estimate derived from reference gene primer amplification. Libraries were prepared by immunoSEQ multiplex PCR; TCRdb keeps only in-frame clonotypes and omits some of them. V, J and clone size derive from that table, while D and trimming were established from the DNA sequence. The table shows approximately 150,000 clones, with around 79% occurring only once. In its sample, this clone was seen a few times.

The TCR sequence derives from a man in his fifties with active or convalescent COVID-19. The material sequenced was peripheral blood. This rearrangement joins TRBV11-2 to TRBJ2-5; 10 positions match TRBD2. This CDR3 is CASSLAGSGREKAQYF. The CDR3 coding sequence is TGTGCCAGCAGCTTAGCGGGGAGCGGGAGGGAGAAGGCCCAGTACTTC.